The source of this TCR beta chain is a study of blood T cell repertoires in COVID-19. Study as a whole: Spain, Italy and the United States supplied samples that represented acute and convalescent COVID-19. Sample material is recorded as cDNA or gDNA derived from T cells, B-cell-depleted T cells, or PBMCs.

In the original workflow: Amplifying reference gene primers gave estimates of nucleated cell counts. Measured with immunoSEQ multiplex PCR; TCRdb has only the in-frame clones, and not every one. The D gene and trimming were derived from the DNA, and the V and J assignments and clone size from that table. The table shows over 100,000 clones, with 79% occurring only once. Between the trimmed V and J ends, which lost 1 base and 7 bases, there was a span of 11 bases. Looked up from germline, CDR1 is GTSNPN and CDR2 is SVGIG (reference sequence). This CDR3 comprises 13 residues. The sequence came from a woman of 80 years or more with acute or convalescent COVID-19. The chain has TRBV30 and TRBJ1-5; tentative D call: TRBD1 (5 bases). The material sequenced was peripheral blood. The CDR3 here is CAWSAGEGQPQHF. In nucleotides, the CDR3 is TGTGCCTGGAGTGCCGGGGAGGGGCAGCCCCAGCATTTT.